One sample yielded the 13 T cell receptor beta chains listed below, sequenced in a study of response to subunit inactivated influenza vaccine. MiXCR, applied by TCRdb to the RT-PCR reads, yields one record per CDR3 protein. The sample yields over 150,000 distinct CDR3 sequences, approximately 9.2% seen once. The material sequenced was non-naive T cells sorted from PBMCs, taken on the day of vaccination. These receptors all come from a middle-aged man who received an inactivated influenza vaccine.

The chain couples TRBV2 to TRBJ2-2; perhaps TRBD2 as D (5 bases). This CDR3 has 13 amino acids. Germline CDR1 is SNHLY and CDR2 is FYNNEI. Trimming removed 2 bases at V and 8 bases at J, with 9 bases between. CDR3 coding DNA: TGTGCCAGCAGTGAAATCCGGGGTGGGGAGCTGTTTTTT. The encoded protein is CASSEIRGGELFF.

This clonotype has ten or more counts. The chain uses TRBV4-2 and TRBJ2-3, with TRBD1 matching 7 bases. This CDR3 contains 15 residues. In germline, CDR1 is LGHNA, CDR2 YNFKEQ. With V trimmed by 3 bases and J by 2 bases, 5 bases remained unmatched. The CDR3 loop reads CASSQADRVTDTQYF. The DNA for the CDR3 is TGTGCCAGCAGCCAGGCTGACAGGGTCACAGATACGCAGTATTTT.

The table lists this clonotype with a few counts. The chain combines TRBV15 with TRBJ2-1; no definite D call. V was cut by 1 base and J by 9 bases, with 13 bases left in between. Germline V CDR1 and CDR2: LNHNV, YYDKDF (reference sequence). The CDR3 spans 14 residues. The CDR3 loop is CATSRGPGSAEQFF. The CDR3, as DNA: TGTGCCACCAGCAGAGGGCCCGGATCCGCTGAGCAGTTCTTC. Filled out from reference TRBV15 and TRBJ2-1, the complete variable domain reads DAMVIQNPRYQVTQFGKPVTLSCSQTLNHNVMYWYQQKSSQAPKLLFHYYDKDFNNEADTPDNFQSRRPNTSFCFLDIRSPGLGDTAMYLCATSRGPGSAEQFFGPGTRLTVL.

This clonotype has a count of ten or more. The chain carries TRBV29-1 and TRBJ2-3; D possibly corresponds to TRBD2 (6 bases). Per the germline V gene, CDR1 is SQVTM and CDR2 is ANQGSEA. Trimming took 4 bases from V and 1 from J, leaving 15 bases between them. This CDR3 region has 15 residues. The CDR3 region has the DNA TGCAGCGTTGTTTCCGGGGGAGTGGGCACAGATACGCAGTATTTT. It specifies CSVVSGGVGTDTQYF.

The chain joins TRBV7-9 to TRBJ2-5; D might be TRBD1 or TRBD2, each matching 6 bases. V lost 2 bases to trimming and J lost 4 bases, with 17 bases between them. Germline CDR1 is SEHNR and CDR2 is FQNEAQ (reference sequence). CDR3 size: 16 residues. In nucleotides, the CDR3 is TGTGCCAGCAGCTTAACGTCGGGGGCTGGCGGAGAGACCCAGTACTTC. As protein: CASSLTSGAGGETQYF.

The CDR3 bases are TGCAGTGCTAGAGTGGGTGAAGGAGGCGAGCAGTACTTC. Translating it yields CSARVGEGGEQYF. V and J are TRBV20-1 and TRBJ2-7; weak D call: TRBD2 (5 bases). The V gene's germline CDR1 is DFQATT and CDR2 SNEGSKA (reference sequence). The V end lost 1 base, the J end lost 6 bases, and 13 bases lay between the germline ends. The CDR3 contains 13 residues.

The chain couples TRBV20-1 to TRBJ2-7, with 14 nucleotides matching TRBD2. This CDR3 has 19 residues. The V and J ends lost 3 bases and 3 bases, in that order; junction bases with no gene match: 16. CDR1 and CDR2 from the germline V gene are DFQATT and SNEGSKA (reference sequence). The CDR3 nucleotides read TGCAGTGCTAGGGACTGGCGGACTAGCGGGGGGTCCCTCCTCTACGAGCAGTACTTC. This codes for CSARDWRTSGGSLLYEQYF.

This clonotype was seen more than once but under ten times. The chain's CDR3 is CASSYDKYGYTF. CDR3 nucleotide sequence: TGTGCCAGCAGCTATGACAAATATGGCTACACCTTC. The chain couples TRBV7-2 to TRBJ1-2; D unclear. This CDR3 comprises 12 residues. From germline, CDR1 is SGHTA and CDR2 FQGNSA. V lost 4 bases and J 5 bases, leaving 8 bases between the germline ends. Based on the CDR3 plus reference TRBV7-2 and TRBJ1-2, the full variable domain is GAGVSQSPSNKVTEKGKDVELRCDPISGHTALYWYRQSLGQGLEFLIYFQGNSAPDKSGLPSDRFSAERTGGSVSTLTIQRTQQEDSAVYLCASSYDKYGYTFGSGTRLTVV.

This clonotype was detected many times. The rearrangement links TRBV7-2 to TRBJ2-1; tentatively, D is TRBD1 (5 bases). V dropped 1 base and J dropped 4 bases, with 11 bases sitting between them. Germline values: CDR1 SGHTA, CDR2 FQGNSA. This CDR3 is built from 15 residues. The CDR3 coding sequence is TGTGCCAGCAGCTTAGAGGGGTGGGTATACAATGAGCAGTTCTTC. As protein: CASSLEGWVYNEQFF.

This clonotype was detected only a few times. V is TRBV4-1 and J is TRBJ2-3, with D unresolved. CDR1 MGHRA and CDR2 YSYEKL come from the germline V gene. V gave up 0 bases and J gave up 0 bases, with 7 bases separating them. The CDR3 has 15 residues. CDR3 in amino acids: CASSQESWSTDTQYF. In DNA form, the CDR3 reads TGCGCCAGCAGCCAAGAATCTTGGAGCACAGATACGCAGTATTTT.

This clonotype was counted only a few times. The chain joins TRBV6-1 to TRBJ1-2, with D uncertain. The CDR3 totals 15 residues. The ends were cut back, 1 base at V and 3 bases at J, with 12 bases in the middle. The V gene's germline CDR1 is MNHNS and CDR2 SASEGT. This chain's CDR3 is CASSEDPNPYYGYTF. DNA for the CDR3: TGTGCCAGCAGTGAAGACCCGAATCCCTACTATGGCTACACCTTC.

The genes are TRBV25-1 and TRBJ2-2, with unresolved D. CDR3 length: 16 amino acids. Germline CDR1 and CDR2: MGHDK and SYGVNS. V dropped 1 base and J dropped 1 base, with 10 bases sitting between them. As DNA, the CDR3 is TGTGCCAGCAGTGAATTCGCCGGGCAGAACACCGGGGAGCTGTTTTTT. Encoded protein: CASSEFAGQNTGELFF.

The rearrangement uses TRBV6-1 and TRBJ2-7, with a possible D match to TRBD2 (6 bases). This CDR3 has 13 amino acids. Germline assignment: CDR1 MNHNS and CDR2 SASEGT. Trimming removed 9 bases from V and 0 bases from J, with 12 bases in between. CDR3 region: CASSRGSSYEQYF. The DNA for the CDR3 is TGTGCCAGTAGCCGGGGGAGCTCCTACGAGCAGTACTTC.